This T cell receptor (beta chain) was identified during a study of T cells after yellow fever vaccination. Turning to the study itself: Low-cell-number fractions underwent preparation using SMART-Seq v4 Ultra Low Input.

The CDR3 length is 13 residues. Germline trimming cut 6 bases from V and 8 bases from J; bases unmatched to any gene: 6. Template-switching 5'RACE yielded the TCR cDNA; a universal primer site and UMIs were added in the process. TCRdb re-analysed the 5' RACE reads in MiXCR, keeping a single row per CDR3 protein. In the table there are about 260,000 distinct CDR3 sequences, over 10% of which are singletons. The sample in question was CD4+ T cells sorted from PBMCs, obtained 45 days after the yellow fever booster vaccination. This chain connects TRBV12-3 or TRBV12-4 to TRBJ2-1; 8 bases match TRBD2. The receptor's source is a man aged 25-40 years who received the YFV17D yellow fever vaccine. The CDR3 region has the DNA TGTGCCAGCAGGCCGGGACTAGTCGATGAGCAGTTCTTC. It translates to CASRPGLVDEQFF.